A selection of T cell receptor beta chains follows, all from one sample in a study of high-grade serous ovarian cancer treatment subgroups. Data came from immunoSEQ multiplex PCR; TCRdb stores just in-frame clones and leaves some out. The sample contains 35,000 to 45,000 clones, over 60% of which appear only once. Sequencing was carried out using tumor tissue. These TCRs come from a human donor with high-grade serous ovarian cancer. The CDR3 runs from the conserved cysteine through the conserved F or W. Fields, in order: D gene, clone size, V gene, J gene, CDR3 DNA, CDR3 protein. The D gene is left open where the match is weak. Clone size, where shown, is once, few, many, or a class for clones that have expanded.

TRBD1	few	TRBV30	TRBJ1-5	TGTGCCTGGAGTAAACCCACCGGACAGGGGTCTCAGCCCCAGCATTTT	CAWSKPTGQGSQPQHF
NA	NA	TRBV6-5	TRBJ2-7	TGTGCCAGCAGTTACAGCGGCGAGCAGTACTTC	CASSYSGEQYF
TRBD2	NA	TRBV4-3	TRBJ2-1	TGCGCCAGCAGCCAAGATTGGAAAGCGGGAGTAGGGTGGAATGAGCAGTTCTTC	CASSQDWKAGVGWNEQFF
TRBD2	NA	TRBV29-1	TRBJ2-7	TGCAGCGTTGAAGTTCGGGCTAGCGGCTACGAGCAGTACTTC	CSVEVRASGYEQYF
NA	NA	TRBV28	TRBJ1-4	TGTGCCAGCAGTTTTCCAGCAACTAATGAAAAACTGTTTTTT	CASSFPATNEKLFF
TRBD2	few	TRBV16	TRBJ2-1	TGTGCCAGCAGCCAATCGGGCGGGAGCTCCTACAATGAGCAGTTCTTC	CASSQSGGSSYNEQFF
NA	NA	TRBV19	TRBJ1-5	TGTGCCAGTAGTGCGGGGATTCGAAGCAATCAGCCCCAGCATTTT	CASSAGIRSNQPQHF
TRBD2	NA	TRBV11-2	TRBJ2-1	TGTGCCAGCAGCCCCGGACTAGCGGGATATTCCTACAATGAGCAGTTCTTC	CASSPGLAGYSYNEQFF
NA	NA	TRBV28	TRBJ1-4	TGTGCCAGCAGTTCCTTAGGGGCAACTAATGAAAAACTGTTTTTT	CASSSLGATNEKLFF
TRBD1	NA	TRBV12-5	TRBJ2-3	TGTGCTAGTGGTGGGGGACAGGGTACGACAGATACGCAGTATTTT	CASGGGQGTTDTQYF
NA	NA	TRBV6-1	TRBJ2-7	TGTGCCAGCAGTGAACATGGGATCTCCTACGAGCAGTACTTC	CASSEHGISYEQYF
NA	NA	TRBV6-5	TRBJ2-7	TGTGCCAGCAGTCCGGGTCCCCATTACGAGCAGTACTTC	CASSPGPHYEQYF
NA	NA	TRBV19	TRBJ2-2	TGTGCCAGTAGTATACTATACCGAGATGAAGGCTCCGCCACCGGGGAGCTGTTTTTT	CASSILYRDEGSATGELFF
TRBD1	NA	TRBV7-2	TRBJ2-7	TGTGCCAGCAGAAAGGACGACAGGGGTAGCTCCTACGAGCAGTACTTC	CASRKDDRGSSYEQYF
NA	NA	TRBV6-6	TRBJ2-5	TGTGCCAGCAGGAAAGAGACCCAGTACTTC	CASRKETQYF
NA	NA	TRBV28	TRBJ1-2	TGTGCCAGCAAGGAGACAGTGAGAGGCTACACCTTC	CASKETVRGYTF
NA	NA	TRBV27	TRBJ1-1	TGTGCCAGCGGTCGCAGGGTAGATGACACTGAAGCTTTCTTT	CASGRRVDDTEAFF
NA	NA	TRBV4-1	TRBJ2-4	TGCGCCAGCAGCCAGTCAGGGGAGGGGAAGTTAGCCAAAAACATTCAGTACTTC	CASSQSGEGKLAKNIQYF
NA	NA	TRBV9	TRBJ1-3	TGTGCCAGCAGCGTAGAAGGCTCCTTCTCTGGAAACACCATATATTTT	CASSVEGSFSGNTIYF
NA	NA	TRBV9	TRBJ2-7	TGTGCCAGCAGCGCCCTAGGGATGGCTAGGGACGAGCAGTACTTC	CASSALGMARDEQYF
TRBD2	NA	TRBV9	TRBJ2-3	TGTGCCAGCAGCGCAGGGACTAGGTGCACAGATACGCAGTATTTT	CASSAGTRCTDTQYF
TRBD2	NA	TRBV7-2	TRBJ2-7	TGTGCCAGCAGCTTAGTCGTAGCGGGAGGGCCTTTCGAGCAGTACTTC	CASSLVVAGGPFEQYF
TRBD1	NA	TRBV29-1	TRBJ2-5	TGCAGCGTGGAGAGACAGGGTCAAGAGACCCAGTACTTC	CSVERQGQETQYF
NA	NA	TRBV18	TRBJ1-1	TGTGCCAGCCTCCCCGGCCATCCGAACACTGAAGCTTTCTTT	CASLPGHPNTEAFF
NA	NA	TRBV5-6	TRBJ2-1	TGTGCCAGCAGCCGAACTCGTAGGAGACTGAGTCAGTTCTTC	CASSRTRRRLSQFF
TRBD1	NA	TRBV30	TRBJ1-1	TGTGCCTGGAGTTTTGCAGGGGGTGAGGCTTTCTTT	CAWSFAGGEAFF
TRBD1	NA	TRBV6-1	TRBJ1-5	TGTGCCAGCAGTGAGACAGGGGAATATCGAGGTCAGCCCCAGCATTTT	CASSETGEYRGQPQHF
NA	NA	TRBV10-3	TRBJ1-1	TGTGCCATCAGTGACCGACCCGACAGTCCACTGGGGTCTTTCTTT	CAISDRPDSPLGSFF
NA	NA	TRBV9	TRBJ2-1	TGTGCCAGCAGCGTAGGCGACCTAAACAATGAGCAGTTCTTC	CASSVGDLNNEQFF
TRBD2	NA	TRBV11-3	TRBJ2-2	TGTGCCAGCAGCAATCGGGGCGGGAGCGGGGAGCTGTTTTTT	CASSNRGGSGELFF
TRBD1	NA	TRBV4-3	TRBJ2-2	TGCGCCAGCAGCCAAGACCCCCGGGACAGGGCTTCCGGGGAGCTGTTTTTT	CASSQDPRDRASGELFF
TRBD1	NA	TRBV7-9	TRBJ1-2	TGTGCCAGCAGCCCCACCGTGCAGGGGGCTTTTTATGGCTACACCTTC	CASSPTVQGAFYGYTF
NA	NA	TRBV19	TRBJ1-2	TGTGCCAGTAGTTCGACTCAAAACTATGGCTACACCTTC	CASSSTQNYGYTF
TRBD1	NA	TRBV2	TRBJ2-7	TGTGCTAGGGGGACAGGCTCGGGAGAGCAGTACTTC	CARGTGSGEQYF
NA	NA	TRBV2	TRBJ1-5	TGTGCCAGCACCCATGCAAGGACAGGCAATCAGCCCCAGCATTTT	CASTHARTGNQPQHF
NA	NA	TRBV21-1	TRBJ1-1	TGTGCCAGCACCCCGGGCAAAGCTTTCTTT	CASTPGKAFF
TRBD2	NA	TRBV7-3	TRBJ2-7	TGTGCCAGCAGCCCGTCTAGCGGGAGCTCCTACGAGCAGTACTTC	CASSPSSGSSYEQYF
TRBD2	NA	TRBV28	TRBJ2-7	TGTGCCAGCAGTTTCCTAACTAGCGGAGCAGACGAGCAGTACTTC	CASSFLTSGADEQYF
NA	NA	TRBV7-2	TRBJ2-3	TGTGCCAGCAGCGCCTACACAGATACGCAGTATTTT	CASSAYTDTQYF
NA	NA	TRBV11-2	TRBJ2-7	TGTGCCAGCAGCTTACCAGGAGTTTACGAGCAGTACTTC	CASSLPGVYEQYF
NA	few	TRBV18	TRBJ1-1	TGTGCCAGCTCAAAAATGGACAGCGGGAACACTGAAGCTTTCTTT	CASSKMDSGNTEAFF
NA	NA	TRBV5-7	TRBJ1-2	TGTGCCAGCAGCCCCAGGGACGCCTATGGCTACACCTTC	CASSPRDAYGYTF
NA	NA	TRBV10-3	TRBJ2-1	TGTGCCATCAGGGGCGGGACGATATACAATGAGCAGTTCTTC	CAIRGGTIYNEQFF
NA	once	TRBV28	TRBJ1-4	TGTGCCAGCAGGGGACCGAGCAATGAAAAACTGTTTTTT	CASRGPSNEKLFF
NA	NA	TRBV7-9	TRBJ2-5	TGTGCCAGCAGCTTAGTCCAAGAGACCCAGTACTTC	CASSLVQETQYF
TRBD2	few	TRBV7-7	TRBJ2-1	TGTGCCAGCAGCCCTTGGACTAGCGGGAGTAATGAGCAGTTCTTC	CASSPWTSGSNEQFF
TRBD2	NA	TRBV6-5	TRBJ2-1	TGTGCCAGCAGCAGAGCGGGGCGCTCCTACAATGAGCAGTTCTTC	CASSRAGRSYNEQFF
NA	NA	TRBV7-3	TRBJ1-1	TGTGCCAGCAGCTTAACTTGGCAGAACACTGAAGCTTTCTTT	CASSLTWQNTEAFF
NA	NA	TRBV5-4	TRBJ2-3	TGTGCCAGCAGCCCCTCGGTGTACTATAAGAAAGATACGCAGTATTTT	CASSPSVYYKKDTQYF
TRBD1	NA	TRBV7-3	TRBJ2-2	TGTGCCAGCAGCAAGCCAGGGGGATCCAACACCGGGGAGCTGTTTTTT	CASSKPGGSNTGELFF
NA	NA	TRBV7-2	TRBJ1-1	TGTGCCAGCAGCTCAGATTCGACGGCCCCTGAAGCTTTCTTT	CASSSDSTAPEAFF
NA	NA	TRBV2	TRBJ1-2	TGTGCACGGGAGGCAAACTATGGCTACACCTTC	CAREANYGYTF
NA	NA	TRBV5-1	TRBJ2-5	TGCGCCAGCAGCTCCCGGCAAGAGACCCAGTACTTC	CASSSRQETQYF
TRBD1	once	TRBV7-9	TRBJ1-2	TGTGCCAGCAGCTCCCGGGACAGAGCAAACTATGGCTACACCTTC	CASSSRDRANYGYTF
NA	once	TRBV5-1	TRBJ1-4	TGCGCCAGCAGCTCGGGACGGGGAAATGAAAAACTGTTTTTT	CASSSGRGNEKLFF
NA	NA	TRBV7-9	TRBJ1-5	TGTGCCAGCAGCGACAGTAGTGGGCCCCAGCATTTT	CASSDSSGPQHF
NA	few	TRBV28	TRBJ1-2	TGTGCCAGCAAGGTAGAGCGCGGGGCGAACTATGGCTACACCTTC	CASKVERGANYGYTF
TRBD1	NA	TRBV7-8	TRBJ1-1	TGTGCCAGCAGCCAACAGCGACAGGGTCTTGCTGAAGCTTTCTTT	CASSQQRQGLAEAFF
NA	NA	TRBV6-1	TRBJ1-4	TGTGCCAGCAGTCGAGGGCAGGGGTTTAATGAAAAACTGTTTTTT	CASSRGQGFNEKLFF
NA	NA	TRBV6-5	TRBJ1-1	TGTGCCAGCACCCGTATTGAGGCCGACACTGAAGCTTTCTTT	CASTRIEADTEAFF